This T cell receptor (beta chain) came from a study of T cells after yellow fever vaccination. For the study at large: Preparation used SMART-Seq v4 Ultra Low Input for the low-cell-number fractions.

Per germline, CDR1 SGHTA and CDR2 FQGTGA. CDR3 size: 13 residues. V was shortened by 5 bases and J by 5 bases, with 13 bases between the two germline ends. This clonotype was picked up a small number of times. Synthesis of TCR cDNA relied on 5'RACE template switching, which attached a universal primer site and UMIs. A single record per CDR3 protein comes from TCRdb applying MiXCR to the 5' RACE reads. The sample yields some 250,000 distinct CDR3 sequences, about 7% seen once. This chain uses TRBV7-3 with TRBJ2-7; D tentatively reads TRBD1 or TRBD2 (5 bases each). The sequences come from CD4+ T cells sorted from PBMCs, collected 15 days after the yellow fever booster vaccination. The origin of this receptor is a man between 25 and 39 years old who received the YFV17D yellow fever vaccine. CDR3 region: CASSPRGGDEQYF. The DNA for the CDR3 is TGTGCCAGCAGCCCCCGGGGCGGAGACGAGCAGTACTTC. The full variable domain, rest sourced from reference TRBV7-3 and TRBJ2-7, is GAGVSQTPSNKVTEKGKYVELRCDPISGHTALYWYRQSLGQGPEFLIYFQGTGAADDSGLPNDRFFAVRPEGSVSTLKIQRTERGDSAVYLCASSPRGGDEQYFGPGTRLTVT.